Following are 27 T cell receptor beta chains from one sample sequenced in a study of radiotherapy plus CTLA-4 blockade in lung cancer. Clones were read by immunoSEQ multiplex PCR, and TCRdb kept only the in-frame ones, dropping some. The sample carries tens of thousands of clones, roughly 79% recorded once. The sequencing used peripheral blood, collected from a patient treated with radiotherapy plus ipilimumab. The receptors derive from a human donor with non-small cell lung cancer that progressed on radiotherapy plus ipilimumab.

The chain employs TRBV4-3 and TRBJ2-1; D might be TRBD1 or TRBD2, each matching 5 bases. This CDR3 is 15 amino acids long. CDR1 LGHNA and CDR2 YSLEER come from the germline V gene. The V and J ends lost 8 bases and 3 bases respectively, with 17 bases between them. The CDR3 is CASSRGLQGYNEQFF. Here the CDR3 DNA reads TGCGCCAGCTCGAGGGGCCTGCAAGGCTACAATGAGCAGTTCTTC.

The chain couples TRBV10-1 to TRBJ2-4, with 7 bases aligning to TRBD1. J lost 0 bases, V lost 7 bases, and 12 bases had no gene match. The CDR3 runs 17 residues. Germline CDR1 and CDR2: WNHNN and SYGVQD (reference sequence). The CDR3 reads CASTSFGTELAKNIQYF. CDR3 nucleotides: TGCGCCAGCACCTCCTTCGGGACAGAACTAGCCAAAAACATTCAGTACTTC.

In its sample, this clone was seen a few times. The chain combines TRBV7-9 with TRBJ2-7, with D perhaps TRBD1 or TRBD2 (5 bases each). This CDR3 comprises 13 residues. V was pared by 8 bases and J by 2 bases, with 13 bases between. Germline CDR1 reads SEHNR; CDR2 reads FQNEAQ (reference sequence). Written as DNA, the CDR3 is TGTGCCAGCTCCCTTACGGGGCCCTACGAGCAGTACTTC. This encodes CASSLTGPYEQYF.

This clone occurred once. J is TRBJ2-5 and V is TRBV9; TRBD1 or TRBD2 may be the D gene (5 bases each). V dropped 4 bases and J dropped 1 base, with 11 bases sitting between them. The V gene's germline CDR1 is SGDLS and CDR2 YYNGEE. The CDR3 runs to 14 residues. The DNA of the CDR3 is TGTGCCAGCAGCCCCGGGACGGTCCAAGAGACCCAGTACTTC. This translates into CASSPGTVQETQYF.

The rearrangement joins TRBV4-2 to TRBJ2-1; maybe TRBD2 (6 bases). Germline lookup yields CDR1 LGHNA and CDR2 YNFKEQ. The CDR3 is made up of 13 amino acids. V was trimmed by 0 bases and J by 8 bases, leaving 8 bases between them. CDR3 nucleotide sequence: TGTGCCAGCAGCCAAGAACTAGCTTATGAGCAGTTCTTC. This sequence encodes CASSQELAYEQFF.

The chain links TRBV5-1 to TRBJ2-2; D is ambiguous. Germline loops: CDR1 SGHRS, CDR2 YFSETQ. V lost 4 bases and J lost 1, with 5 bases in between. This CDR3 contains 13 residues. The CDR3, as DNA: TGCGCCAGCAGCCAACAGAACACCGGGGAGCTGTTTTTT. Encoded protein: CASSQQNTGELFF.

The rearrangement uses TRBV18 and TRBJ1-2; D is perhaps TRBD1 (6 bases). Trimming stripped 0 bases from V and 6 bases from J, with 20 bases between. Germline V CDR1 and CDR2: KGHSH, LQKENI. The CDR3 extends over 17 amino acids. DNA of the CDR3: TGTGCCAGCTCACCACCTCTCTTCACAGGGAAGGAGGATGGCTACACCTTC. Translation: CASSPPLFTGKEDGYTF.

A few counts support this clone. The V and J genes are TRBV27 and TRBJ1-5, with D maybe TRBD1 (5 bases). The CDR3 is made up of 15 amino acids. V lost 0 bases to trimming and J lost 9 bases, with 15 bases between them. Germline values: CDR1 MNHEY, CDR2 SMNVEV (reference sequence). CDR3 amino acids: CASSLSVGGSSPQHF. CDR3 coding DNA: TGTGCCAGCAGTTTATCCGTGGGGGGTTCCTCGCCCCAGCATTTT.

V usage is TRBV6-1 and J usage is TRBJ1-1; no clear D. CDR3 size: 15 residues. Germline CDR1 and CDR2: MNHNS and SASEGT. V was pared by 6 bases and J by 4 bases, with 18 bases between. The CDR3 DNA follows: TGTGCCAGCAGGCCGACCCGGGCCACCGGCACTGAAGCTTTCTTT. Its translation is CASRPTRATGTEAFF.

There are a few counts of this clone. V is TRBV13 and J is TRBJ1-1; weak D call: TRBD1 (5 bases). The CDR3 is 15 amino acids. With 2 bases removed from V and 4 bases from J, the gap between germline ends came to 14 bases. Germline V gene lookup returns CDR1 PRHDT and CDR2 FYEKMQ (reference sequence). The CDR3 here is CASSLPSQGTTEAFF. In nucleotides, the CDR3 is TGTGCCAGCAGCTTACCCTCCCAGGGTACCACTGAAGCTTTCTTT. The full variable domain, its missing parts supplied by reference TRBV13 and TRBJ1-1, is AAGVIQSPRHLIKEKRETATLKCYPIPRHDTVYWYQQGPGQDPQFLISFYEKMQSDKGSIPDRFSAQQFSDYHSELNMSSLELGDSALYFCASSLPSQGTTEAFFGQGTRLTVV.

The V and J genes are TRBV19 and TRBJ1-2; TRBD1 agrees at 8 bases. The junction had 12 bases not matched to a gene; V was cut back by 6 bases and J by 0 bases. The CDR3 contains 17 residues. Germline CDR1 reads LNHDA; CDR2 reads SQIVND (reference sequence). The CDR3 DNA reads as TGTGCCAGTAGCGGACAGGGAAAAGGTGGTCCTAACTATGGCTACACCTTC. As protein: CASSGQGKGGPNYGYTF.

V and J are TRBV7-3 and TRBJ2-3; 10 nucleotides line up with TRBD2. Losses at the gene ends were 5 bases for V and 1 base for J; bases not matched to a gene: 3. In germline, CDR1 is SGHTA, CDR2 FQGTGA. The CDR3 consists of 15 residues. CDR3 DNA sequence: TGTGCCAGCAGCCGAGCGGGGGGGGGCACAGATACGCAGTATTTT. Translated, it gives CASSRAGGGTDTQYF.

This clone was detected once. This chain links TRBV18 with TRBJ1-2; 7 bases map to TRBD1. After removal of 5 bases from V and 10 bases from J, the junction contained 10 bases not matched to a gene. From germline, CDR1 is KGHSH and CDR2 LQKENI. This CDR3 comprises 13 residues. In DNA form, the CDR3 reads TGTGCCAGCTCAGAGGGGGCTCATGATCCCTACACCTTC. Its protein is CASSEGAHDPYTF.

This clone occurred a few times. DNA for the CDR3: TGCGCCAGCAGCCAAAGATCCTTTGCCGTCAACTATGGCTACACCTTC. Translated: CASSQRSFAVNYGYTF. The rearrangement uses TRBV4-1 and TRBJ1-2; the D is unclear. Germline values: CDR1 MGHRA, CDR2 YSYEKL. Trimming cost V 2 bases and J 2 bases, with 15 bases left between them. The CDR3 runs 16 residues.

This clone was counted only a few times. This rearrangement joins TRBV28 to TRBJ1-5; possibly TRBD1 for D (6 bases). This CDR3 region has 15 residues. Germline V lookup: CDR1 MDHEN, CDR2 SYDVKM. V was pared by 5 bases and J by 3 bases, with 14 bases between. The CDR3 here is CASSPFGGNNQPQHF. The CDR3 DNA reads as TGTGCCAGCAGTCCTTTTGGGGGCAACAATCAGCCCCAGCATTTT.

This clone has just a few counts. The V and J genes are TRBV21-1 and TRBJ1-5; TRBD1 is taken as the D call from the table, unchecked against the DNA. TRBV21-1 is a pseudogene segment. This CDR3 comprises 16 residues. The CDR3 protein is CASSSQTGGWNQPQHF. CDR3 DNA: TGTGCCAGCAGCTCACAAACAGGGGGCTGGAATCAGCCCCAGCATTTT.

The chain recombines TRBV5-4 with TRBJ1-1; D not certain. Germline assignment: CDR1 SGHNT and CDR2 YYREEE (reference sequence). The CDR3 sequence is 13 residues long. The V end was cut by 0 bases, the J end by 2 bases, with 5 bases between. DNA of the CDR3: TGTGCCAGCAGCTTGGCCAGCAACACTGAAGCTTTCTTT. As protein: CASSLASNTEAFF.

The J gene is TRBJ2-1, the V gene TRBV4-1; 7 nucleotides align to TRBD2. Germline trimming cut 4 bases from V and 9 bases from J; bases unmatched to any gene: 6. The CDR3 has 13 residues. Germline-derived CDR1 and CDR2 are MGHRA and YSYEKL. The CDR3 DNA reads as TGCGCCAGCAGCCTGAACCCTAGCGGTGAGCAGTTCTTC. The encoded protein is CASSLNPSGEQFF.

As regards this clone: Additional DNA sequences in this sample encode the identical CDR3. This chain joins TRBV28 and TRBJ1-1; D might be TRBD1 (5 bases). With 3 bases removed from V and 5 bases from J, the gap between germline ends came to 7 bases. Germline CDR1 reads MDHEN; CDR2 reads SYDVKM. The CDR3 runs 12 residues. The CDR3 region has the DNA TGTGCCAGCAGTTTTAGGGGAACTGAAGCTTTCTTT. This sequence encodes CASSFRGTEAFF.

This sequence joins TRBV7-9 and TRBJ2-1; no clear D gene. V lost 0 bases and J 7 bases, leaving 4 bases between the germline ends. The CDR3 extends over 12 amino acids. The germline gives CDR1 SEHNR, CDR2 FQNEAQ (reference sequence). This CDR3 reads CASSLAQNEQFF. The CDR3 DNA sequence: TGTGCCAGCAGCTTAGCCCAGAATGAGCAGTTCTTC. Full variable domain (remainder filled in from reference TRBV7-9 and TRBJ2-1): DTGVSQNPRHKITKRGQNVTFRCDPISEHNRLYWYRQTLGQGPEFLTYFQNEAQLEKSRLLSDRFSAERPKGSFSTLEIQRTEQGDSAMYLCASSLAQNEQFFGPGTRLTVL.

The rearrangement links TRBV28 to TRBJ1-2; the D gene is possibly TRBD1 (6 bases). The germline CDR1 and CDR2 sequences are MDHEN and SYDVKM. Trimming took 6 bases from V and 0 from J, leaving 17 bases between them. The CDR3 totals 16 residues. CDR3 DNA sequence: TGTGCCAGCAGACGCCAGGGGACCGCGGCTAACTATGGCTACACCTTC. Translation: CASRRQGTAANYGYTF.

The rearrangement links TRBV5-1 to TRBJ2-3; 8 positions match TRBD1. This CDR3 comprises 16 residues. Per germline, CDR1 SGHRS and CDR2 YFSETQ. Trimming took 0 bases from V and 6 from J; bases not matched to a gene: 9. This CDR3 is CASSLAGQGVFDTQYF. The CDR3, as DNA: TGCGCCAGCAGCTTGGCCGGACAGGGTGTATTTGATACGCAGTATTTT.

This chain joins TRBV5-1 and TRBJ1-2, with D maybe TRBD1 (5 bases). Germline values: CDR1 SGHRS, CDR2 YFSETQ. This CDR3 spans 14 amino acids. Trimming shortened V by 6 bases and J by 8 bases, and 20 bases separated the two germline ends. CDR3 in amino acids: CASNPGRGASGYTF. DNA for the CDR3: TGCGCCAGCAACCCGGGACGGGGCGCAAGCGGCTACACCTTC.

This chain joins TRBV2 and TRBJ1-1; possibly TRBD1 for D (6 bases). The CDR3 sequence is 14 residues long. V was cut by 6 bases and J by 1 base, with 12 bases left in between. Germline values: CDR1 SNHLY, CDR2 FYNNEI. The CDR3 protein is CASSRQGGNTEAFF. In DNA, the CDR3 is TGTGCCAGCAGCCGCCAAGGGGGGAACACTGAAGCTTTCTTT. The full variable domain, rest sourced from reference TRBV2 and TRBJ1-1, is EPEVTQTPSHQVTQMGQEVILRCVPISNHLYFYWYRQILGQKVEFLVSFYNNEISEKSEIFDDQFSVERPDGSNFTLKIRSTKLEDSAMYFCASSRQGGNTEAFFGQGTRLTVV.

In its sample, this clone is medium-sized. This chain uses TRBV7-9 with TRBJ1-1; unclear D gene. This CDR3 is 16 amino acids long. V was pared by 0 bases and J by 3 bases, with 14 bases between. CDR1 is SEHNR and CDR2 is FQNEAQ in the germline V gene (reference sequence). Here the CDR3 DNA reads TGTGCCAGCAGCTTAGCGCCGTCGGGGTCGGACACTGAAGCTTTCTTT. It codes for CASSLAPSGSDTEAFF.

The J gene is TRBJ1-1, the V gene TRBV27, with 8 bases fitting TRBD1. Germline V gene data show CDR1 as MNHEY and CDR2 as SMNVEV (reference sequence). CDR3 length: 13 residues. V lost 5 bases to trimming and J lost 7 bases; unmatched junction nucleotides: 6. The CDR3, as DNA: TGTGCCAGCAGTCCCGGACAGGGAGGTGAAGCTTTCTTT. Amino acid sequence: CASSPGQGGEAFF.

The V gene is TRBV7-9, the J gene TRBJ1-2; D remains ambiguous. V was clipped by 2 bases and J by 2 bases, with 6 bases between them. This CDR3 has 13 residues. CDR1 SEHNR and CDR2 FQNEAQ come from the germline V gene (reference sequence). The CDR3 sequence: CASSLPGNYGYTF. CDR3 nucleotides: TGTGCCAGCAGCTTACCAGGAAACTATGGCTACACCTTC.